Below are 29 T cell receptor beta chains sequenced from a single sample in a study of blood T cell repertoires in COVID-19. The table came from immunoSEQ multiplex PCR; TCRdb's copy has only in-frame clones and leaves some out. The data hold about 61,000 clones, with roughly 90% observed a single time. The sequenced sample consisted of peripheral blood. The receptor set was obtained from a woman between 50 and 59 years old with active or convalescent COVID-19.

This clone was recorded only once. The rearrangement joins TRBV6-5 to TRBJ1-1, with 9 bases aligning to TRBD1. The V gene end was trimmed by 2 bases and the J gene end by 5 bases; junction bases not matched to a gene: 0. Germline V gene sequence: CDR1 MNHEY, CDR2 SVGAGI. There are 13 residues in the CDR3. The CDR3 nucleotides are TGTGCCAGCAGTTACGGACAGGGGACTGAAGCTTTCTTT. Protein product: CASSYGQGTEAFF.

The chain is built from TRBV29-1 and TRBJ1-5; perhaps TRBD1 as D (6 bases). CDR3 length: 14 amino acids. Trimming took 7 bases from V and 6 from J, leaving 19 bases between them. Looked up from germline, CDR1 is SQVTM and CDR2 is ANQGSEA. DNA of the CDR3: TGCAGCGCTCTAACCTCAGGGGCAGGTCAGCCCCAGCATTTT. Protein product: CSALTSGAGQPQHF.

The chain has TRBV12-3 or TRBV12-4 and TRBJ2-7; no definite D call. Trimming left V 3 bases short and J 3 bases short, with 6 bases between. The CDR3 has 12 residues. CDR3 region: CASSFNNYEQYF. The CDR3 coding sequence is TGTGCCAGCAGTTTCAACAACTACGAGCAGTACTTC.

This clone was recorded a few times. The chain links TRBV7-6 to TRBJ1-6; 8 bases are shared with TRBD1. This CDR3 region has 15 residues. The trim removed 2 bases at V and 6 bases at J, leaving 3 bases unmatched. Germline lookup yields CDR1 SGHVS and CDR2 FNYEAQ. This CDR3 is CASSLWTGRNSPLHF. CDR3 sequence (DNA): TGTGCCAGCAGCTTATGGACAGGGCGTAATTCACCCCTCCACTTT.

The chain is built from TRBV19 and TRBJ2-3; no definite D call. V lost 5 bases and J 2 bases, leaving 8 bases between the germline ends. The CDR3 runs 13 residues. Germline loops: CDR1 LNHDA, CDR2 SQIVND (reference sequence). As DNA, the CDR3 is TGTGCCAGTAGTTCACAGTCCACAGATACGCAGTATTTT. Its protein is CASSSQSTDTQYF.

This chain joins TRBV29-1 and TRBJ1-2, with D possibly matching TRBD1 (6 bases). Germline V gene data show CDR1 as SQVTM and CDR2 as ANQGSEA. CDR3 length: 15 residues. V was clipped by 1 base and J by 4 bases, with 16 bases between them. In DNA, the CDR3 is TGCAGCGTTGAAGGCTCTCAGGGAGGGGGCTATGGCTACACCTTC. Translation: CSVEGSQGGGYGYTF.

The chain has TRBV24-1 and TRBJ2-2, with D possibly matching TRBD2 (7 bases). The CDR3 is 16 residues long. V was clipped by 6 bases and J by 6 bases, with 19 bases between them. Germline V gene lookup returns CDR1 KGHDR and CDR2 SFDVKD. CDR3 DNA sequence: TGTGCCACCAGTCCCGGAGGGGGGGCAAGGGCCGGGGAGCTGTTTTTT. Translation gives CATSPGGGARAGELFF.

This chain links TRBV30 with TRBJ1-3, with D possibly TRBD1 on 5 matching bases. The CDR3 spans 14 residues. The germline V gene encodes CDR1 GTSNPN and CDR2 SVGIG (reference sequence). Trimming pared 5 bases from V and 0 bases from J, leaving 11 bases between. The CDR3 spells CAWGGGSSGNTIYF. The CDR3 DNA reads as TGTGCCTGGGGCGGGGGGAGCTCTGGAAACACCATATATTTT.

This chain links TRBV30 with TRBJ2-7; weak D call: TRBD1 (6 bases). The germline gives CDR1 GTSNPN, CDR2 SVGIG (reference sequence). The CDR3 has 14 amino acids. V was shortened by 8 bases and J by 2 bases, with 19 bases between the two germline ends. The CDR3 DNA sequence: TGTGCCCAGAGGGACAATTCGGTCCCCTACGAGCAGTACTTC. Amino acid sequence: CAQRDNSVPYEQYF.

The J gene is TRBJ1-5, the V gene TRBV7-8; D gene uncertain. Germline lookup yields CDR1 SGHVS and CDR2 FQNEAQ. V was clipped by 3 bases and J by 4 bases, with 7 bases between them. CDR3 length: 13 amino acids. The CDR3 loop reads CASSFGGNQPQHF. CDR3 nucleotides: TGTGCCAGCAGCTTCGGAGGGAATCAGCCCCAGCATTTT.

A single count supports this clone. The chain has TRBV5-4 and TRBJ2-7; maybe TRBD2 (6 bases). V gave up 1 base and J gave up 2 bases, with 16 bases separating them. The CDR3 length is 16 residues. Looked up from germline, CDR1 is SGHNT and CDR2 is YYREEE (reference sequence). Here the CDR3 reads CASSLPSALGAYEQYF. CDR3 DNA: TGTGCCAGCAGCTTGCCTAGCGCACTAGGGGCCTACGAGCAGTACTTC. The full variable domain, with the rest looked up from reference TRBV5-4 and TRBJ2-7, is ETGVTQSPTHLIKTRGQQVTLRCSSQSGHNTVSWYQQALGQGPQFIFQYYREEENGRGNFPPRFSGLQFPNYSSELNVNALELDDSALYLCASSLPSALGAYEQYFGPGTRLTVT.

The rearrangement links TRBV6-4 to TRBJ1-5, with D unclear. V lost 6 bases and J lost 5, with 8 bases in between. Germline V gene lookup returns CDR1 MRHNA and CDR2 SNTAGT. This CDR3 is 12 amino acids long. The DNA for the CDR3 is TGTGCCAGCAGCGAGTACCATCAGCCCCAGCATTTT. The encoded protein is CASSEYHQPQHF.

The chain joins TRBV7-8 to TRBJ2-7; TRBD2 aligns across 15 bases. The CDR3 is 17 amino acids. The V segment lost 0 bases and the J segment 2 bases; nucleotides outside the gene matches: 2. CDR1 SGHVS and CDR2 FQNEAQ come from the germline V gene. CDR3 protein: CASSLAGTSGGTYEQYF. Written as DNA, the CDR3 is TGTGCCAGCAGCTTAGCTGGGACTAGCGGGGGGACCTACGAGCAGTACTTC.

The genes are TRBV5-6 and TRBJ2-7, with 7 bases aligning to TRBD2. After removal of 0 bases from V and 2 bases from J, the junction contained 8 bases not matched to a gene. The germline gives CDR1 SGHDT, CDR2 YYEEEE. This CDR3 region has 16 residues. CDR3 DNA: TGTGCCAGCAGCTTGGGCGGGAGCGGAGCCCCCTACGAGCAGTACTTC. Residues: CASSLGGSGAPYEQYF.

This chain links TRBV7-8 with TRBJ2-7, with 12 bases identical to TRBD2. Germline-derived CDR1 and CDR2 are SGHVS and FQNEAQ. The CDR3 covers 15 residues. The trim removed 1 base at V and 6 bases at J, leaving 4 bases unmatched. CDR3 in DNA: TGTGCCAGCAGCTTAGGACTAGCGGGAGTGCTCGAGCAGTACTTC. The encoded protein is CASSLGLAGVLEQYF.

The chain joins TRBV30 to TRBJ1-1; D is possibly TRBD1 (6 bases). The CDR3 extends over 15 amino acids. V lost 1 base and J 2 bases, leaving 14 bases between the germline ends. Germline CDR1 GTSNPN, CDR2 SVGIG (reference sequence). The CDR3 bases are TGTGCCTGGAGTGGGGGGGGCAGGCTCAACACTGAAGCTTTCTTT. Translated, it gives CAWSGGGRLNTEAFF.

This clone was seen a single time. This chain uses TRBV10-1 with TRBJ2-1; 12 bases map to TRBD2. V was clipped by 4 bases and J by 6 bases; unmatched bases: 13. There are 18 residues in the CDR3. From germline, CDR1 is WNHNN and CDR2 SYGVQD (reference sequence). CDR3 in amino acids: CASSVGLAGRWKGNEQFF. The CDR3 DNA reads TGCGCCAGCAGTGTGGGACTAGCGGGTCGATGGAAGGGCAATGAGCAGTTCTTC.

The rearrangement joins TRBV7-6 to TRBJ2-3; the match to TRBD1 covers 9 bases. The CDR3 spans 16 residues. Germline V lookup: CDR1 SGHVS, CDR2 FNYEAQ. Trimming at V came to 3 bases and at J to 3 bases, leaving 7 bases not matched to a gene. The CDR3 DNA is TGTGCCAGCAGCTTGCGGACAGGGGATCGGACAGATACGCAGTATTTT. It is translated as CASSLRTGDRTDTQYF.

CDR3 in amino acids: CASSEEAGGSKDEQYF. In nucleotides, the CDR3 is TGCGCCAGCAGTGAAGAAGCGGGAGGTAGTAAGGACGAGCAGTACTTC. The rearrangement links TRBV10-2 to TRBJ2-7; 9 bases are shared with TRBD2. CDR3 length: 16 amino acids. Unmatched junction bases numbered 11, after V lost 3 bases and J lost 5 bases. CDR1 and CDR2 (germline): WSHSY, SAAADI.

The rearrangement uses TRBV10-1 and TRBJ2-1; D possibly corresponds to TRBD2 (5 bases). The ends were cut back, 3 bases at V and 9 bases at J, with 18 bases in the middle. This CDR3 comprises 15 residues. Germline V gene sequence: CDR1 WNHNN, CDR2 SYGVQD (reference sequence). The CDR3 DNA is TGCGCCAGCAGTGAATCTAGCAGAGGTGGTTCTGAGCAGTTCTTC. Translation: CASSESSRGGSEQFF.

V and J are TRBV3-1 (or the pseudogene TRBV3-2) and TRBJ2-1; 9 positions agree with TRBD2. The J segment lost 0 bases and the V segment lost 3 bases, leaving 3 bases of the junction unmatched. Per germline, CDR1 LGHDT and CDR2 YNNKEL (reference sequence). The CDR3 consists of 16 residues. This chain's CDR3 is CASSQRGGTSYNEQFF. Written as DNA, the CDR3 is TGTGCCAGCAGCCAGCGGGGGGGGACCTCCTACAATGAGCAGTTCTTC.

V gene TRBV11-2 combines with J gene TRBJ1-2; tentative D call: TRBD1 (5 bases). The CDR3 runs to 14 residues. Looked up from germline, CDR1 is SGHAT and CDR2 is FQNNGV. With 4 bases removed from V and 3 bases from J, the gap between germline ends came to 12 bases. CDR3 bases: TGTGCCAGCAGCTCCCCTCAGACAGACTATGGCTACACCTTC. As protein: CASSSPQTDYGYTF.

This CDR3 is CASSSGLAGGYNEQFF. CDR3 nucleotides: TGTGCCAGCAGTTCGGGACTAGCGGGAGGTTACAATGAGCAGTTCTTC. The chain carries TRBV27 and TRBJ2-1, with 15 bases identical to TRBD2. The trim removed 4 bases at V and 4 bases at J, leaving 2 bases unmatched. Per germline, CDR1 MNHEY and CDR2 SMNVEV (reference sequence). This CDR3 is 16 amino acids long.

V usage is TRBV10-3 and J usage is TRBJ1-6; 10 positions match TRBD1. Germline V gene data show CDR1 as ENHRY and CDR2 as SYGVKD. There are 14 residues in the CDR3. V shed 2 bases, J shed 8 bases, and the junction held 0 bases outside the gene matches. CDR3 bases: TGTGCCATCAGTGAGGGACAGGGGGATTCACCCCTCCACTTT. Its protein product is CAISEGQGDSPLHF.

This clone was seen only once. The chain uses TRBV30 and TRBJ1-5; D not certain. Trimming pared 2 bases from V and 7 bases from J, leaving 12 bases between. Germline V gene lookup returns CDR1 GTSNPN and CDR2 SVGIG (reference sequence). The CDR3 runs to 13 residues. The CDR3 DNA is TGTGCCTGGAGTATCGCGGCCGGACAGCCCCAGCATTTT. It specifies CAWSIAAGQPQHF.

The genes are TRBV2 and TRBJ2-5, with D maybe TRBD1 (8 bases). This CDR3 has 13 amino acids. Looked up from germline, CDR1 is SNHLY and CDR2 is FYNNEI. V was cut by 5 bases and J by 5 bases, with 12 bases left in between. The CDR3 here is CASSYRGGETQYF. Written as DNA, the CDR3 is TGTGCCAGCAGTTACAGGGGGGGGGAGACCCAGTACTTC.

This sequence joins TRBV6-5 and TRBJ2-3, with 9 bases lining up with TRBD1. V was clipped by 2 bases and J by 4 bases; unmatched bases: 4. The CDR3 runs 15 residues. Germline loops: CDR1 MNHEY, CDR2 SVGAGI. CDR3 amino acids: CASSYMGQGADTQYF. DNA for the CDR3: TGTGCCAGCAGTTACATGGGACAGGGCGCAGATACGCAGTATTTT.

As DNA, the CDR3 is TGCGCCAGCAGGCCAACAGGGAACAATGAGCAGTTCTTC. Its protein product is CASRPTGNNEQFF. The gene calls are TRBV5-1 and TRBJ2-1; weak D call: TRBD1 (6 bases). Trimming left V 5 bases short and J 5 bases short, with 11 bases between. The length of the CDR3 is 13 residues. The V gene's germline CDR1 is SGHRS and CDR2 YFSETQ.

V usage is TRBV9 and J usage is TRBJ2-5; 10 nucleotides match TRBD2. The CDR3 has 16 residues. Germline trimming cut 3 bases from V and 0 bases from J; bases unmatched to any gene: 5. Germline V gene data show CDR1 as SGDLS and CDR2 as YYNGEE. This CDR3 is CASSAHSGGYQETQYF. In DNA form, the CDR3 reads TGTGCCAGCAGCGCCCATAGCGGGGGGTACCAAGAGACCCAGTACTTC.